This TCR beta chain originates from a study of cytomegalovirus exposure and HLA in healthy donors. Study-level background: HLA-typed donors contributed 65 million to 85 million unique TCRs, which were held in an early data release. Falling in the Caucasian-associated ancestry cluster were about four fifths of 300 to 500 genotyped donors.

Germline assignment: CDR1 SGHDN and CDR2 FVKESK. The ends were cut back, 8 bases at V and 4 bases at J, with 9 bases in the middle. This CDR3 spans 11 amino acids. PCR primers comprised 60 Vbeta and 13 Jbeta primers. This table comes from immunoSEQ multiplex PCR, and its TCRdb copy is limited to in-frame clones, with some not included. Here the sample spans more than 150,000 clones, over 75% being singletons. The clonotype was recovered from a man aged 50-60 years in good health and CMV-seronegative. The genes are TRBV14 and TRBJ2-7; D is ambiguous. The sample comprised PBMCs. CDR3 in amino acids: CASGEFYEQYF. DNA for the CDR3: TGTGCCAGCGGAGAATTTTACGAGCAGTACTTC.